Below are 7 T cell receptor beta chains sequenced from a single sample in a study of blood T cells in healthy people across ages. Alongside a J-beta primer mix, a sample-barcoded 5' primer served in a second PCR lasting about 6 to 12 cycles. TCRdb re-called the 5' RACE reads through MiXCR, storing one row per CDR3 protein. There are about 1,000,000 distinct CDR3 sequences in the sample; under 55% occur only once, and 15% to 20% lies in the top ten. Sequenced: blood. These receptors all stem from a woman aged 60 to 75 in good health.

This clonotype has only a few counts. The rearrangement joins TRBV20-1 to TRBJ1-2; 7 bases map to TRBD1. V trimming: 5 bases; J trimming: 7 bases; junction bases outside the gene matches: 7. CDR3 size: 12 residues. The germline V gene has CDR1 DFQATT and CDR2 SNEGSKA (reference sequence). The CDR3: CSAALRGLGYTF. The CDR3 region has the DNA TGCAGTGCTGCTCTAAGGGGGCTTGGCTACACCTTC.

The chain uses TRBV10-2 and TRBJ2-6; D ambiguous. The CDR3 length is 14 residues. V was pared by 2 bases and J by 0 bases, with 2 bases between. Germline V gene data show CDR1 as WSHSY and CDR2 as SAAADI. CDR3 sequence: CASSEVSGANVLTF. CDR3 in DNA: TGCGCCAGCAGTGAGGTCTCTGGGGCCAACGTCCTGACTTTC.

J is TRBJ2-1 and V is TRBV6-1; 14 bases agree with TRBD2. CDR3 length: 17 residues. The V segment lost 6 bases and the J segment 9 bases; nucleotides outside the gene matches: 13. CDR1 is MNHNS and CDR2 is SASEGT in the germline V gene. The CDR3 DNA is TGTGCCAGCAGCTCCTGGCGAGGGACTAGCGGGAGCAGTGAGCAGTTCTTC. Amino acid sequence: CASSSWRGTSGSSEQFF.

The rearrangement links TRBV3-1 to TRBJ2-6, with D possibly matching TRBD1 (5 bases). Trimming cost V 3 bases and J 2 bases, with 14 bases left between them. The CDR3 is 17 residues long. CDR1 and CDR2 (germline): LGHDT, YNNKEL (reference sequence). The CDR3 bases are TGTGCCAGCAGCCAGTTTACAGGTTCCCCTGGGGCCAACGTCCTGACTTTC. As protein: CASSQFTGSPGANVLTF.

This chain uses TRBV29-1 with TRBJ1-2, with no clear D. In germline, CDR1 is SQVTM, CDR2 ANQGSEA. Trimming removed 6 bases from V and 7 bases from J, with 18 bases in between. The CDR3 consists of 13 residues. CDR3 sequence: CSVARMGSRGYTF. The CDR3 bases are TGCAGCGTCGCGCGGATGGGTTCCCGTGGCTACACCTTC.

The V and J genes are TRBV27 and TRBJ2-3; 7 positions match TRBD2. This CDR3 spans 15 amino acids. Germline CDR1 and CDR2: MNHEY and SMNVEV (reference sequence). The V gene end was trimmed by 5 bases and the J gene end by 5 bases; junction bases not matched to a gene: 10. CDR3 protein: CASSRLAGEVDTQYF. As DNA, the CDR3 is TGTGCCAGCAGTCGATTGGCGGGAGAGGTAGATACGCAGTATTTT.

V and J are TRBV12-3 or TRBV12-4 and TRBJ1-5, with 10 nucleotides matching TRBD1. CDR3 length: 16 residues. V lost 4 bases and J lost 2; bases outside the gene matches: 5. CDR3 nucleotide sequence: TGTGCCAGCAGTTCCGACAGGGGGCTCGGCAATCAGCCCCAGCATTTT. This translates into CASSSDRGLGNQPQHF.